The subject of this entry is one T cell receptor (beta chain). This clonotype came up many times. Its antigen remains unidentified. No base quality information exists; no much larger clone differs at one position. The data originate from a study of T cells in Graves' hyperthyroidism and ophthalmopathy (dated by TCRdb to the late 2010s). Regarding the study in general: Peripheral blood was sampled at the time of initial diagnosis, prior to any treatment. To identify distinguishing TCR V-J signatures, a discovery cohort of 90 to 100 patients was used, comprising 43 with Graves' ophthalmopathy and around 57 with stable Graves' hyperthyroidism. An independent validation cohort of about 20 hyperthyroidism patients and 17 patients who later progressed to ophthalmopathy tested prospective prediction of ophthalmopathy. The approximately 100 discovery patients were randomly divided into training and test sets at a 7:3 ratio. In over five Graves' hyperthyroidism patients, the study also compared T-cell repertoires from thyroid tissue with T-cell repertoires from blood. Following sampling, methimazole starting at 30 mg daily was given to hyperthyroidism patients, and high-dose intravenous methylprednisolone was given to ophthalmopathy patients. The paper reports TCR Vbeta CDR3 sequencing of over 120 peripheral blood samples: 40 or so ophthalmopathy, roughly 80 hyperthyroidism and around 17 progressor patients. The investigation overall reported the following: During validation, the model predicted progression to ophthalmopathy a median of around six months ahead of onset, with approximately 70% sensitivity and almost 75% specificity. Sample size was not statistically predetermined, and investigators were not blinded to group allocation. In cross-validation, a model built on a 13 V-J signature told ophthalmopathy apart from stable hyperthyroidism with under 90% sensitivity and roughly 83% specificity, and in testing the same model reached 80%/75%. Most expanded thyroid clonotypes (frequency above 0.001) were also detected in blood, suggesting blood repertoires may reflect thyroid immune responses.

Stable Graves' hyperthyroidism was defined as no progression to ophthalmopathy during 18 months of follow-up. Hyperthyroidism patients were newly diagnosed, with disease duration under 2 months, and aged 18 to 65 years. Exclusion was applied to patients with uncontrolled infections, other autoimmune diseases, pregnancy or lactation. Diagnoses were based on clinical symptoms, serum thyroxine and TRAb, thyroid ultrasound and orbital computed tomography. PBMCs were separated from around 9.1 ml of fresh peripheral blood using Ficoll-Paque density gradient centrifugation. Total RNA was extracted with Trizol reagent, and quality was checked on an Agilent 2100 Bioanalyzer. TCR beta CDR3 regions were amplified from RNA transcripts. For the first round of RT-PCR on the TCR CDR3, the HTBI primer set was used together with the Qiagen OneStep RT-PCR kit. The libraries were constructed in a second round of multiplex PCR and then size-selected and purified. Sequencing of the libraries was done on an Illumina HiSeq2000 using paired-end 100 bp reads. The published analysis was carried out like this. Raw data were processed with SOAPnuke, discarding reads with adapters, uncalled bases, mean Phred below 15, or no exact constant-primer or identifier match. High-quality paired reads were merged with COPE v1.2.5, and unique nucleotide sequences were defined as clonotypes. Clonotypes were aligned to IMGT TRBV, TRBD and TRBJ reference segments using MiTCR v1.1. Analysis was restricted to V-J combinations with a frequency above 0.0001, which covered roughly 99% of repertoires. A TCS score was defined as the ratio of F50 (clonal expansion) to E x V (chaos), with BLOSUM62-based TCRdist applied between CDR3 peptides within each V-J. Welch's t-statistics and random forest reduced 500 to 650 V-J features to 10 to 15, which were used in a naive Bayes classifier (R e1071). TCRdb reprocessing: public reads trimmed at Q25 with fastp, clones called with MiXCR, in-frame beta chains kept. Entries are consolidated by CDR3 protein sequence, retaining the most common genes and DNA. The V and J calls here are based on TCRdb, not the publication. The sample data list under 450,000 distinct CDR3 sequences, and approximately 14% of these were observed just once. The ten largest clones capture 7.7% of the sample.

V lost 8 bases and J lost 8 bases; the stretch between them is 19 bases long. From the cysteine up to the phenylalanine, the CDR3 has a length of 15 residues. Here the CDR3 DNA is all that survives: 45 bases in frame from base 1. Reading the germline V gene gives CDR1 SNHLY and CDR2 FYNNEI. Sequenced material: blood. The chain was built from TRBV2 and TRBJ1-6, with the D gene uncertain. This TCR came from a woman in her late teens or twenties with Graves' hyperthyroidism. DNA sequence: TGTGCCAGCGAGGCAGAATTTTTGAGTGATTCACCCCTCCACTTT. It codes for CASEAEFLSDSPLHF.